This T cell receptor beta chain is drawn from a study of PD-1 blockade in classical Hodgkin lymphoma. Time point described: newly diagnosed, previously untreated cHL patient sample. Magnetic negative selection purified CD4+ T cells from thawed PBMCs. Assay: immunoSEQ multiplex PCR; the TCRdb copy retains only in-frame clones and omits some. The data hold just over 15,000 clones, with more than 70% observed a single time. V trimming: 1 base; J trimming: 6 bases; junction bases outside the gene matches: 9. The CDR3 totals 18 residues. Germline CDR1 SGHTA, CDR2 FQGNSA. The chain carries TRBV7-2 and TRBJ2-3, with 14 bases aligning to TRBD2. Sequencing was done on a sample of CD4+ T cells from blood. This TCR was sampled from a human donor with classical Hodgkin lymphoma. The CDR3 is CASSLVRLAGGQMDTQYF. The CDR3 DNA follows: TGTGCCAGCAGCTTAGTTCGACTAGCGGGAGGGCAGATGGATACGCAGTATTTT.